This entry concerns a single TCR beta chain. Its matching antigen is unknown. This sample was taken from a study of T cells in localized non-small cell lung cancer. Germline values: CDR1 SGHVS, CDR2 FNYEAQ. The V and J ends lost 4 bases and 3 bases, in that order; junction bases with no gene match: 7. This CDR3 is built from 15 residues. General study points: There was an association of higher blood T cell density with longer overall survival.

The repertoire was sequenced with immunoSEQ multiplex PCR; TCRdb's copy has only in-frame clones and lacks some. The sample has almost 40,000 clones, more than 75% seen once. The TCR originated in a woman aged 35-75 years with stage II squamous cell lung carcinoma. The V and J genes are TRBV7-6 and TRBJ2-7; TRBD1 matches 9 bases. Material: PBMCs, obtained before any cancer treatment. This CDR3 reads CASSSDRGKDYEQYF. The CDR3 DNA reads TGTGCCAGCAGCTCAGACAGGGGGAAGGACTACGAGCAGTACTTC.